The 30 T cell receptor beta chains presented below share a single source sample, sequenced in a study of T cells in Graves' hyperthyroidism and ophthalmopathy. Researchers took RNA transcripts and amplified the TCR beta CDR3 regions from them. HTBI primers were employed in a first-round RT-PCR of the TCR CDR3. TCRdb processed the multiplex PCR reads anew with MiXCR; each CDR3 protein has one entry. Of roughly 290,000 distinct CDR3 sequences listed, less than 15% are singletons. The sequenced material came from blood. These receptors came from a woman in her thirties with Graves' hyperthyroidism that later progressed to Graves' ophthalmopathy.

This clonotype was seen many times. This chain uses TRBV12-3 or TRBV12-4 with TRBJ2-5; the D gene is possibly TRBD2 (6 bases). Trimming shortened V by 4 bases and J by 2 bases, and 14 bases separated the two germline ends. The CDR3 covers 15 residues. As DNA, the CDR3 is TGTGCCAGCAGTTGGAGGGACCCAGGACAAGAGACCCAGTACTTC. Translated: CASSWRDPGQETQYF.

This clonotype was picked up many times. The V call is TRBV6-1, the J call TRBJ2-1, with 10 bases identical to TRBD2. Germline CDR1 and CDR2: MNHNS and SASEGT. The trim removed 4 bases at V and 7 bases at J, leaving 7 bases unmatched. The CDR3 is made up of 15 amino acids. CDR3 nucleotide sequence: TGTGCCAGCAGTGCTCTAGCGGGAGCAAGTAATGAGCAGTTCTTC. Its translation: CASSALAGASNEQFF.

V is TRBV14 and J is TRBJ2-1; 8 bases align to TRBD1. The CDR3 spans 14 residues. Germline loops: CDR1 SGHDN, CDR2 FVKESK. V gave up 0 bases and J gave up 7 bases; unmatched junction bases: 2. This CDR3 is CASSQETGVNEQFF. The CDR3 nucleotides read TGTGCCAGCAGCCAAGAGACAGGGGTGAATGAGCAGTTCTTC. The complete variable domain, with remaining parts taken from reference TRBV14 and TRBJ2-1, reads EAGVTQFPSHSVIEKGQTVTLRCDPISGHDNLYWYRRVMGKEIKFLLHFVKESKQDESGMPNNRFLAERTGGTYSTLKVQPAELEDSGVYFCASSQETGVNEQFFGPGTRLTVL.

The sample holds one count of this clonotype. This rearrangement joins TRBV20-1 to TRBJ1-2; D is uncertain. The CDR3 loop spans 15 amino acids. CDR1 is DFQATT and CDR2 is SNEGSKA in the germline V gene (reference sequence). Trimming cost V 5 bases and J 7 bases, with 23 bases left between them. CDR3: CSAGRPTHVGFGYTF. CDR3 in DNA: TGCAGTGCTGGGCGCCCGACACACGTCGGTTTTGGCTACACCTTC.

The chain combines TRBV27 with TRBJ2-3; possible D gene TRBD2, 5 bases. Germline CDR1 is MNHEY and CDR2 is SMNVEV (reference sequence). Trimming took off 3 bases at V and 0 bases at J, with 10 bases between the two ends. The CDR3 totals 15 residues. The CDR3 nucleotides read TGTGCCAGCAGTTTTACGACGGGGAGCACAGATACGCAGTATTTT. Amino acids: CASSFTTGSTDTQYF.

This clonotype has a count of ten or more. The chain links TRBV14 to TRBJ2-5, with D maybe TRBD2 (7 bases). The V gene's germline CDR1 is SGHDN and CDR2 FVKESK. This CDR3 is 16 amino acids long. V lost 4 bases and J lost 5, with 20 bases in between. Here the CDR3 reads CASSLGVPGGMETQYF. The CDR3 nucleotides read TGTGCCAGCAGCCTAGGAGTTCCGGGGGGCATGGAGACCCAGTACTTC.

The CDR3 bases are TGTGCCAGCAGTGAAGACGGGGGTGAGCAGTTCTTC. This codes for CASSEDGGEQFF. The J gene is TRBJ2-1, the V gene TRBV6-1; perhaps TRBD2 as D (6 bases). V lost 1 base and J lost 9, with 7 bases in between. This CDR3 is built from 12 residues. The germline V gene has CDR1 MNHNS and CDR2 SASEGT.

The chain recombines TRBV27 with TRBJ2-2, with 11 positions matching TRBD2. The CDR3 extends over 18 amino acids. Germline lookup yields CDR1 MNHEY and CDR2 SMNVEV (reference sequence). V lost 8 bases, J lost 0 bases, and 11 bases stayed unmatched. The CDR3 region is CASSPPGLAVANTGELFF. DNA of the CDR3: TGTGCCAGCTCGCCCCCGGGACTAGCGGTCGCGAACACCGGGGAGCTGTTTTTT.

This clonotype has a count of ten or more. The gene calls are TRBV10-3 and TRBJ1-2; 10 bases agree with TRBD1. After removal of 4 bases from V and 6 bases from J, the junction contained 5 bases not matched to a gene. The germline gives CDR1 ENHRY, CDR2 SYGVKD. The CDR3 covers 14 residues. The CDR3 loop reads CAISAADRGNGYTF. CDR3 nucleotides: TGTGCCATCAGTGCGGCGGACAGGGGGAATGGCTACACCTTC.

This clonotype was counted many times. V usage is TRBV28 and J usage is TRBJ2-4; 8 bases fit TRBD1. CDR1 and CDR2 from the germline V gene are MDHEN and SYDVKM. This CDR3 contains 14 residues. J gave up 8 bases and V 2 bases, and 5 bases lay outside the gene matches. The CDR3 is CASSLGGQGDIQYF. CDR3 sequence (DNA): TGTGCCAGCAGTTTAGGCGGACAGGGAGACATTCAGTACTTC.

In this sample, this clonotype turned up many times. CDR3 residues: CATSPGTSGTYEQYF. In DNA form, the CDR3 reads TGTGCCACCAGCCCCGGCACGAGTGGGACCTACGAGCAGTACTTC. This chain uses TRBV15 with TRBJ2-7; D is ambiguous. Germline assignment: CDR1 LNHNV and CDR2 YYDKDF (reference sequence). CDR3 length equals 15 residues. V was pared by 5 bases and J by 2 bases, with 16 bases between.

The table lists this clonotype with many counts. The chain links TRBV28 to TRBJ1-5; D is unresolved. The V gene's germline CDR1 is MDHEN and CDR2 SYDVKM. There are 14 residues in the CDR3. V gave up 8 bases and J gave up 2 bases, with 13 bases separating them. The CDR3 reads CASLRMRGNQPQHF. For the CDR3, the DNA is TGTGCCAGCCTAAGAATGAGGGGCAATCAGCCCCAGCATTTT.

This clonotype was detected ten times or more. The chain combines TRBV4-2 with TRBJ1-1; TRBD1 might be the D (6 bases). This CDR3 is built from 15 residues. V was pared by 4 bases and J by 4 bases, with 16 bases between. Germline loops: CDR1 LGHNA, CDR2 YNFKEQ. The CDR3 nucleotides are TGTGCCAGCAGCCTCTCTACAGGGATGGTCACTGAAGCTTTCTTT. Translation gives CASSLSTGMVTEAFF.

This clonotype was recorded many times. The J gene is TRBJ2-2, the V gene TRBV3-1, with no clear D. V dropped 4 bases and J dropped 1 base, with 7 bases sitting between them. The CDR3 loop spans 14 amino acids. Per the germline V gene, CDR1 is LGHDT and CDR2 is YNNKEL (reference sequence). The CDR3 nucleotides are TGTGCCAGCAGCCTATCAAGGAACACCGGGGAGCTGTTTTTT. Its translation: CASSLSRNTGELFF.

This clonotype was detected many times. As DNA, the CDR3 is TGTGCCAGCAGCTTAATTTGGCAAGCACCCCGTGGCTACACCTTC. It codes for CASSLIWQAPRGYTF. The chain links TRBV7-2 to TRBJ1-2, with D unclear. V shed 2 bases and J shed 7 bases, with 17 bases lying between them. The CDR3 sequence is 15 residues long. Germline CDR1 and CDR2: SGHTA and FQGNSA.

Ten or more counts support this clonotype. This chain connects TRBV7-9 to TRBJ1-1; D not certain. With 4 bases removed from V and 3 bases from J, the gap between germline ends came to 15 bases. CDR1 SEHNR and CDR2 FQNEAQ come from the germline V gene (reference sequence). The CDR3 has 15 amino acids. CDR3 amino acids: CASSSRAPQDTEAFF. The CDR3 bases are TGTGCCAGCAGCTCTCGGGCCCCCCAAGACACTGAAGCTTTCTTT.

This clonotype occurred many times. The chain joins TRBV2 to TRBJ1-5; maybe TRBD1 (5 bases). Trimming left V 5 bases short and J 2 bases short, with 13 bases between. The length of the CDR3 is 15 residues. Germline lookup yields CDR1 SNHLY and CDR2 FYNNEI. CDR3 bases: TGTGCCAGCAGTAGGGACGGGAAGGGCAATCAGCCCCAGCATTTT. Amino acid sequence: CASSRDGKGNQPQHF.

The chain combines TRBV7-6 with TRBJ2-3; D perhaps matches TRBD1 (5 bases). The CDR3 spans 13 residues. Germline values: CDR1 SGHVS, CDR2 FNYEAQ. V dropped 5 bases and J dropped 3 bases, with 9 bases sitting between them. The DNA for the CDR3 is TGTGCCAGCAGCGGAGCAGGGACAGATACGCAGTATTTT. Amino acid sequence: CASSGAGTDTQYF. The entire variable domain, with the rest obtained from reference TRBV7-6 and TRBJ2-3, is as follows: GAGVSQSPRYKVTKRGQDVALRCDPISGHVSLYWYRQALGQGPEFLTYFNYEAQQDKSGLPNDRFSAERPEGSISTLTIQRTEQRDSAMYRCASSGAGTDTQYFGPGTRLTVL.

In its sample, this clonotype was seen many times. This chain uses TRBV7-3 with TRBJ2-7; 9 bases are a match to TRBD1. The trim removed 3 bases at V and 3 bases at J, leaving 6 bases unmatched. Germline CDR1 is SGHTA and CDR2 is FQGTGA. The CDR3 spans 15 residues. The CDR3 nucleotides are TGTGCCAGCAGCTTGGGGACAGGGATGGACTACGAGCAGTACTTC. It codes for CASSLGTGMDYEQYF.

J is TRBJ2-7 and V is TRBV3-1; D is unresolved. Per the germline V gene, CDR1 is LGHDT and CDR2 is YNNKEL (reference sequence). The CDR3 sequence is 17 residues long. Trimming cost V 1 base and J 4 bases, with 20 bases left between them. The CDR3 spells CASSQVVSERALYEQYF. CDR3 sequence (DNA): TGTGCCAGCAGCCAAGTAGTGAGTGAGCGAGCACTGTACGAGCAGTACTTC.

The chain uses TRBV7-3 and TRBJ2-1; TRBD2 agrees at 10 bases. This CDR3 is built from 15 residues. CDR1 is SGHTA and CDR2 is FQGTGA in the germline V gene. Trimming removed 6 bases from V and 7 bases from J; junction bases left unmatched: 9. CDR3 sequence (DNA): TGTGCCAGCAGTCACAGCGGGGGGGGAGGAAATGAGCAGTTCTTC. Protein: CASSHSGGGGNEQFF.

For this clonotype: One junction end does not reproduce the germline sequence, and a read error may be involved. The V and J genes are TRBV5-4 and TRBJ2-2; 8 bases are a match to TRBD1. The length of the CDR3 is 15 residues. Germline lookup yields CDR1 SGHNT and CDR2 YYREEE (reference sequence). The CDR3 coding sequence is TGTGCCAGCAGACAGGCAGGGGGCGGTTCCGGGGAGCTGTCTTTT. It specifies CASRQAGGGSGELSF.

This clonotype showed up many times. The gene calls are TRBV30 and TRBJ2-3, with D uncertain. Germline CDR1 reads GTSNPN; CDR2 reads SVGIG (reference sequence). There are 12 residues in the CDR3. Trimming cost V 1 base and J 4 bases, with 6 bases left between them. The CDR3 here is CAWSESPDTQYF. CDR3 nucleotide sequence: TGTGCCTGGAGTGAATCACCAGATACGCAGTATTTT. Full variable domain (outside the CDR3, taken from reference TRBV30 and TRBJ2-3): SQTIHQWPATLVQPVGSPLSLECTVEGTSNPNLYWYRQAAGRGLQLLFYSVGIGQISSEVPQNLSASRPQDRQFILSSKKLLLSDSGFYLCAWSESPDTQYFGPGTRLTVL.

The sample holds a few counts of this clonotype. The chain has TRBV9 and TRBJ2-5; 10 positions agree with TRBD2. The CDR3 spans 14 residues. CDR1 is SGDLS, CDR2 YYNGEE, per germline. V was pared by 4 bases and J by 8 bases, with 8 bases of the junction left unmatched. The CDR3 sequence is CASSPPGTSATQYF. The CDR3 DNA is TGTGCCAGCAGCCCCCCCGGGACTAGCGCTACCCAGTACTTC.

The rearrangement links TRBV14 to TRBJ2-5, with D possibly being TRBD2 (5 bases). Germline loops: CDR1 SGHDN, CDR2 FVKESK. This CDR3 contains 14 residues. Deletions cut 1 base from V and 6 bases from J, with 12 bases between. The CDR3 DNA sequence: TGTGCCAGCAGCCAAGTCCCTAGCTACAAGACCCAGTACTTC. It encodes CASSQVPSYKTQYF.

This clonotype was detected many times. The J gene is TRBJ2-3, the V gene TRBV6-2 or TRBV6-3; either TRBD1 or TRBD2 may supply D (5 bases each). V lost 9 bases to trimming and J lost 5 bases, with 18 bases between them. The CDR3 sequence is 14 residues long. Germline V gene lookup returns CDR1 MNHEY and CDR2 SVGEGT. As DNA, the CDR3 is TGTGCCAGAGTCGGGGAGCTGGGGCTAGATACGCAGTATTTT. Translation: CARVGELGLDTQYF.

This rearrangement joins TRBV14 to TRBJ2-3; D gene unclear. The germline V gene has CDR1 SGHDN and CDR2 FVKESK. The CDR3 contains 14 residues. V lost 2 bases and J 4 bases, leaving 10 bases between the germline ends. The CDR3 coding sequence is TGTGCCAGCAGCCAATTTGGATTATCAGATACGCAGTATTTT. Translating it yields CASSQFGLSDTQYF.

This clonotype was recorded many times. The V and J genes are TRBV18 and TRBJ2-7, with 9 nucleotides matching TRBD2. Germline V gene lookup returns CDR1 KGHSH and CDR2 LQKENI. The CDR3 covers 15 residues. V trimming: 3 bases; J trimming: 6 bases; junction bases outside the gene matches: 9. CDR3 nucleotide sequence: TGTGCCAGCTCACCCGCCGGGACTAGCCCCCGCGAGCAGTACTTC. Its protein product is CASSPAGTSPREQYF. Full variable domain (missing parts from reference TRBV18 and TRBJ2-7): NAGVMQNPRHLVRRRGQEARLRCSPMKGHSHVYWYRQLPEEGLKFMVYLQKENIIDESGMPKERFSAEFPKEGPSILRIQQVVRGDSAAYFCASSPAGTSPREQYFGPGTRLTVT.

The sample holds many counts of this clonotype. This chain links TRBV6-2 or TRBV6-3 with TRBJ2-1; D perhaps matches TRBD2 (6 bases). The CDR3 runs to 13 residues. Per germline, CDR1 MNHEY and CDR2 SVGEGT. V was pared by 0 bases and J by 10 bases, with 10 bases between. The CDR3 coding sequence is TGTGCCAGCAGTTACTCGAGTAGCGGAGAGCAGTTCTTC. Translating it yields CASSYSSSGEQFF.

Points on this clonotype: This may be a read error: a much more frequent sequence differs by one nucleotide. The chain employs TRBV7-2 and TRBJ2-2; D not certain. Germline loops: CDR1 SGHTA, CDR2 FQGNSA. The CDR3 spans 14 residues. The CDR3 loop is CASNLTRVGGELFF. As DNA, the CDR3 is TGTGCCAGCAACTTAACACGGGTTGGAGGGGAGCTGTTTTTT.